What follows describes a single T cell receptor (beta chain). Its antigen remains unidentified. There are no base qualities to consult, and no much larger clone falls within one base. These data belong to a study of cytomegalovirus exposure and HLA in healthy donors (dated by TCRdb to about 2017). General notes on the study: An earlier analysis of several hundred of the donors reported 250 to 300 Gb of sequence data and approximately 120 million unique TCR beta sequences obtained from roughly 180 million T cells. Four to six DR-DQ haplotypes were handled as single units for association and clustering, since linkage in the cohort was strong. A separate validation cohort of over a hundred different subjects was used in addition to the roughly 670-subject first cohort. The number of typed donors differed by locus: about 620-640 for A, B, C, DRB1 and DQB1; approximately 520 for DQA1; some 590 for DPA1; and about 450 for DPB1. An early release that covered fewer than 800 HLA-typed donors contained approximately 300 gigabases of sequencing data and approximately 85 million unique TCR sequences. An earlier analysis of fewer than 750 of the donors used high-throughput TCR beta sequencing to judge whether each TCR beta V gene segment behaved as functional or pseudogenic. The aim of the study was to test whether cataloging public T cell receptors could identify signatures of past pathogen exposure. Rather than drawing on any new phenotypic data, the later analysis identified candidate immune exposures from TCR beta sequences and the way those sequences occurred across donors. The genetic ancestry cluster associated with self-reported Caucasian donors included 80% to 90% of the approximately 400 genotyped donors. Across 398 genotyped donors of the cohort, an average of approximately 220,000 unique TCR beta nucleotide sequences per donor were sequenced, and roughly 20% of those sequences were non-productive. To study patterns of TCR occurrence, a later analysis re-analyzed previously published TCR beta repertoires from around 670 donors and added high-resolution HLA genotyping. The study profiled the T cell repertoires of 550 to 700 subjects by immunosequencing and related them to cytomegalovirus serostatus. Donor age, sex, ethnicity and CMV serostatus were collected together with the repertoire data. A later genetic analysis took genome-wide SNP genotypes for about three fifths of the 666 donors and used that subset as a discovery cohort. All discovery cohort repertoires had been generated using a single sequencing platform. Both class I and class II loci were covered by HLA typing, at four-digit resolution. To predict cytomegalovirus infection status, the study combined high-throughput TCR immunosequencing, statistical association of individual TCRs with disease status, and machine learning.

V and J lose 7 bases and 2 bases, and a span of 14 bases separates them. For CDR1 and CDR2, the germline V gene lists SQVTM and ANQGSEA. The CDR3 has 13 amino acids, counting the end cysteine and phenylalanine. Just the 39-base CDR3 DNA is kept, in frame starting at base 1. The cohort was made up of approximately 700 healthy bone marrow donors. All cohort members were sampled while nominally healthy, although unrecorded immune exposures were likely present. The donor tested CMV seropositive and was one of the 289 seropositive cohort members. Every donor gave a peripheral blood sample, and the peripheral blood mononuclear cells from that sample were used for TCR beta sequencing. Genomic DNA extraction from the blood cell samples was performed with the Qiagen DNeasy Blood Extraction Kit. General conclusions and limits of the study: A total of 150 to 200 TCR beta chains were listed by the study as associated with cytomegalovirus. CMV serostatus was the only immune exposure information available for the cohort. A later analysis associated 16,951 TCR beta sequences with specific HLA alleles at a false discovery rate of 0.05. A later analysis found that HLA-associated TCR beta chains were more clonally expanded and had lower generation probabilities than equally common non-associated chains. Cytomegalovirus status was reported to be diagnosed by the classifier with high specificity and sensitivity in both the original and validation cohorts. Because counts were too low, roughly 17 rarely observed V segments, including chromosome 9 orphons, were left out of the earlier analysis of over 550 of the donors. A further reported finding was that TCR beta sequences accurately predicted the HLA-A and HLA-B alleles for most subjects in the first cohort. Three of the identified cytomegalovirus-associated TCR beta chains were confirmed in vitro to be specific for cytomegalovirus antigens. Linkage disequilibrium might explain the correlated functional status among segregating V segments, but an unknown experimental factor could not be excluded. In a later analysis, most CMV-associated TCR beta chains were found to appear HLA-restricted, with HLA associations seemingly driven largely by CMV exposure. In an earlier analysis of approximately 590 of the donors, most TCR beta V segments appeared in productive rearrangements about 87% or about 30% of the time, broadly matching IMGT annotations. While some public TCRs were present in many individuals, most TCR sequences turned up only very rarely across donors. Several of the top co-occurrence clusters appeared to be linked to parvovirus B19, influenza, CMV and Epstein-Barr virus, according to a later analysis. In a later analysis, the rate of TCR association differed among HLA loci, with DRB1 alleles having the most associated TCRs and HLA-C alleles having the fewest. Because the 87-base-pair reads could not distinguish some IMGT-functional V segments, including TRBV6-2 and TRBV6-3, those segments were excluded. A later genetic analysis reported fewer N-insertions in productive TCRs among donors in an Asian-associated ancestry cluster than the approximately 700-donor mean. In a later genetic analysis, a missense DCLRE1C variant was associated with V-gene and J-gene trimming of TCR beta chains, and the association was replicated in an independent cohort. When HLA alleles, especially DR and DQ, strongly co-occurred, attributing TCR associations to individual alleles was difficult. The presence/absence analyses assumed that sequencing depth was roughly uniform across donors, and that assumption may not be true. Because some donors lacked HLA typing at each locus, the association tests relied only on the typed subset. The authors suggested that the approach could potentially be extended to other disease states and immunological phenotypes. In this cohort, only TCR beta chains were sequenced, and detectable features were limited by the absence of alpha or paired-chain data. The sequencing pipeline was judged likely to have produced a cluster of highly shared sequence variants as a technical artifact.

Library preparation used the immunoSEQ multiplex PCR assay. For the multiplex PCR, a mixture combining 60 forward primers for TCR Vbeta segments and 13 reverse primers for TCR Jbeta segments was used. Amplification of the CDR3 region of rearranged TCR beta genes was performed with a multiplex PCR assay on genomic DNA. On the Illumina HiSeq System, the amplified TCR beta libraries were sequenced as 87-base-pair reads. On the authors' methods: A later analysis counted around 72 million unique TCR beta chains across the 650 to 700 repertoires, and 9 million to 14 million of these chains were shared by at least two donors. Raw reads were error-corrected and collapsed into unique sequences with a nearest-neighbor algorithm that merged closely related sequences to remove PCR and sequencing errors. Alignment of CDR3 sequences to IMGT reference sequences was used to assign V, D and J gene segments. For a sequence to be retained, at least a six-nucleotide match to both a V gene segment and a J gene segment was required. A rearrangement counted as productive if the CDR3 had no stop codons and remained in frame with V and J, and every other rearrangement counted as non-productive. CDR3 was defined according to IMGT convention as the region running from the second conserved V-encoded cysteine to the conserved J-encoded phenylalanine. The earlier analysis of a few hundred of the donors excluded sequences that lacked an unambiguous match to a single V gene segment. An earlier analysis of about 600 of the donors called V segments functional above 56.7% productive rearrangements and segregating when the between-donor standard deviation exceeded 5%. A statistical classification framework was built for diagnosing cytomegalovirus status from the catalog of TCR beta chain sequences. In a later analysis, TCR nucleotide sequences were compared against IMGT/GENE-DB human TR gene sequences so that V and J genes could be assigned. The TCRdist pipeline was used in a later analysis to assign CDR3 sequences and most-parsimonious VDJ recombination scenarios. In a later analysis, each TCR beta chain was defined by its CDR3 amino acid sequence together with its V-gene family, and reads lacking a unique V-gene family were excluded. As a way to deal with suspected cross-contamination and a sequencing artifact, a later analysis dropped hundreds of nucleotide sequences that were highly shared and had low generation probability. For each public chain, a later analysis derived a clonal expansion index from normalized ranks of inferred template counts within each repertoire. Generation probabilities in a later analysis came from a VDJ recombination model fitted to out-of-frame rearrangements, and those results were checked against IGoR. A later analysis scored TCR-TCR, TCR-HLA and TCR-CMV co-occurrence with hypergeometric tests, applying a repertoire-size bias correction to TCR pairs. To estimate false discovery rates, a later analysis permuted the HLA or CMV assignments 20 times. In a later analysis, co-occurring TCRs were grouped with DBSCAN, and TCRdist sequence similarity was added when clustering was performed within HLA-allele-positive subsets. Repertoires with fewer than 30,000 or more than 120,000 public chains were left out of co-occurrence clustering, as were about 5 repertoires with anomalous nucleotide sharing. TCRdb holds this immuneACCESS table with in-frame rearrangements only. Some clones are missing; in checked studies, unresolved V genes explain under half, and the rest has no known cause. D and trimming come from the DNA, and the V and J calls and clone size come from that table. This sample is represented by some 65,000 clones; almost 80% of them were singletons. The ten largest clones represent 2.5% to 3.5% of the sample.

This TCR was sampled from a girl aged 5 to 17 in good health and CMV-seropositive. The sample consisted of PBMCs. In this chain, TRBV29-1 is recombined with TRBJ1-1; TRBD1 is possibly the D segment (6 matching bases). The CDR3 corresponds to CSATRTVNTEAFF. The sequenced DNA is TGCAGCGCCACTCGGACAGTAAACACTGAAGCTTTCTTT.